Following are 20 T cell receptor beta chains from one sample sequenced in a study of PD-1 blockade in classical Hodgkin lymphoma. The time point denotes: cycle 4 day 1 (C4D1), after more than five weeks of nivolumab. In every patient, relapse followed autologous stem cell transplantation, while exposure to brentuximab vedotin differed. The investigators isolated CD8+ T cells from thawed PBMCs using magnetic negative selection. This table comes from immunoSEQ multiplex PCR, and its TCRdb copy is limited to in-frame clones, with some not included. The sample has roughly 2,700 clones; about 69% are singletons. The sequenced sample was CD8+ T cells from blood, obtained before the fourth cycle of nivolumab. These receptors were collected from a human donor with classical Hodgkin lymphoma.

The rearrangement links TRBV19 to TRBJ2-2; D is undetermined. V was pared by 7 bases and J by 2 bases, with 2 bases between. The CDR3 length is 11 residues. From germline, CDR1 is LNHDA and CDR2 SQIVND (reference sequence). CDR3 coding DNA: TGTGCCAGTACCAACACCGGGGAGCTGTTTTTT. Translating gives CASTNTGELFF.

This chain joins TRBV4-1 and TRBJ1-1; D remains unclear. The CDR3 has 12 amino acids. The germline gives CDR1 MGHRA, CDR2 YSYEKL. Between the trimmed V and J ends, which lost 5 bases and 6 bases, there was a span of 10 bases. CDR3 sequence (DNA): TGCGCCAGCAGCACCCCAGCCGCTGAAGCTTTCTTT. Translation: CASSTPAAEAFF.

This chain links TRBV7-9 with TRBJ2-7, with D perhaps matching TRBD2 (5 bases). The germline gives CDR1 SEHNR, CDR2 FQNEAQ (reference sequence). V was trimmed by 5 bases and J by 3 bases, leaving 8 bases between them. The CDR3 consists of 12 residues. CDR3 bases: TGTGCCAGCAGCCGGACTGGCTACGAGCAGTACTTC. This encodes CASSRTGYEQYF.

The V gene is TRBV11-1, the J gene TRBJ2-3; 7 bases map to TRBD1. Losses at the gene ends were 3 bases for V and 4 bases for J; bases not matched to a gene: 7. The CDR3 runs 15 residues. Germline CDR1 SGHAT, CDR2 FQDESV (reference sequence). The CDR3 sequence is CASSLKGAGSDTQYF. For the CDR3, the DNA is TGTGCCAGCAGCTTGAAGGGGGCCGGGTCAGATACGCAGTATTTT.

The CDR3 DNA reads TGTGCCAGCAGCTTAAGGGCCATAAGAGAGGCGGGAAACTCCTACGAGCAGTACTTC. This codes for CASSLRAIREAGNSYEQYF. The chain is built from TRBV7-6 and TRBJ2-7, with D possibly matching TRBD2 (6 bases). The CDR3 has 19 amino acids. Trimming pared 2 bases from V and 0 bases from J, leaving 23 bases between. Germline CDR1 reads SGHVS; CDR2 reads FNYEAQ.

The chain is built from TRBV7-2 and TRBJ2-7; 8 bases fit TRBD1. J was trimmed by 2 bases and V by 3 bases; bases with no gene match: 6. This CDR3 spans 15 amino acids. Germline lookup yields CDR1 SGHTA and CDR2 FQGNSA. The CDR3 coding sequence is TGTGCCAGCAGCTTCGTCCGGGACAGGCCCTACGAGCAGTACTTC. This sequence encodes CASSFVRDRPYEQYF. Based on the CDR3 plus reference TRBV7-2 and TRBJ2-7, the full variable domain is GAGVSQSPSNKVTEKGKDVELRCDPISGHTALYWYRQSLGQGLEFLIYFQGNSAPDKSGLPSDRFSAERTGGSVSTLTIQRTQQEDSAVYLCASSFVRDRPYEQYFGPGTRLTVT.

This clone occurred once. This chain uses TRBV5-3 with TRBJ2-3; either TRBD1 or TRBD2 may fit D (5 bases each). TRBV5-3 falls under the ORF class, with uncertain function. Trimming removed 0 bases at V and 6 bases at J, with 26 bases between. CDR3 length: 19 residues. CDR3 residues: CARSLEDGTPAPEGDTQYF. DNA of the CDR3: TGTGCCAGAAGCTTGGAAGACGGGACGCCAGCCCCAGAAGGGGATACGCAGTATTTT.

The CDR3 protein is CASRDFLNTEAFF. CDR3 coding DNA: TGTGCCAGCAGGGACTTTTTGAACACTGAAGCTTTCTTT. V usage is TRBV27 and J usage is TRBJ1-1; D is ambiguous. Trimming removed 6 bases at V and 0 bases at J, with 8 bases between. In germline, CDR1 is MNHEY, CDR2 SMNVEV (reference sequence). The CDR3 contains 13 residues.

This clone was counted between two and nine times. The V gene is TRBV11-2, the J gene TRBJ2-3; D possibly corresponds to TRBD2 (6 bases). V lost 6 bases and J lost 1, with 17 bases in between. This CDR3 comprises 16 residues. Germline CDR1 SGHAT, CDR2 FQNNGV. The CDR3: CASRPGVASGTDTQYF. The DNA of the CDR3 is TGTGCCAGCAGACCGGGGGTCGCCTCGGGCACAGATACGCAGTATTTT.

By share of the sample, this clone is large. The rearrangement uses TRBV7-9 and TRBJ2-7, with D hard to call. The germline V gene encodes CDR1 SEHNR and CDR2 FQNEAQ (reference sequence). Between the trimmed V and J ends, which lost 5 bases and 1 base, there was a span of 9 bases. The CDR3 totals 13 residues. CDR3 loop: CASSKVGSYEQYF. In nucleotides, the CDR3 is TGTGCCAGCAGCAAGGTCGGATCCTACGAGCAGTACTTC.

The rearrangement uses TRBV9 and TRBJ2-2; the D gene could be TRBD1 or TRBD2 (6 bases each). Trimming took off 3 bases at V and 6 bases at J, with 12 bases between the two ends. The CDR3 totals 14 residues. Germline loops: CDR1 SGDLS, CDR2 YYNGEE. CDR3 nucleotide sequence: TGTGCCAGCAGCGCCGGGGGCCGGTCCGGGGAGCTGTTTTTT. Encoded protein: CASSAGGRSGELFF.

The gene calls are TRBV18 and TRBJ2-3; 9 positions agree with TRBD2. The CDR3 extends over 17 amino acids. Trimming at V came to 2 bases and at J to 0 bases, leaving 6 bases not matched to a gene. In germline, CDR1 is KGHSH, CDR2 LQKENI. CDR3 sequence: CASSPYGAGGSTDTQYF. In DNA form, the CDR3 reads TGTGCCAGCTCACCATATGGAGCGGGGGGCAGCACAGATACGCAGTATTTT.

The chain carries TRBV6-1 and TRBJ2-5; 8 bases map to TRBD1. The J call is doubtful: the DNA matches TRBJ2-7 better. This CDR3 spans 15 amino acids. Germline V gene sequence: CDR1 MNHNS, CDR2 SASEGT. The CDR3 loop is CASSEQGQAYYEQYF. In DNA, the CDR3 is TGTGCCAGCAGTGAACAGGGACAGGCCTACTACGAGCAGTACTTC.

The rearrangement joins TRBV19 to TRBJ2-1; 7 bases match TRBD2. The CDR3 loop spans 15 amino acids. V gave up 6 bases and J gave up 5 bases; unmatched junction bases: 10. CDR1 is LNHDA, CDR2 SQIVND, per germline (reference sequence). The CDR3 DNA follows: TGTGCCAGTAGCCTCGGGTTGCGGGGGAACAATGAGCAGTTCTTC. Translated: CASSLGLRGNNEQFF.

In this sample, this clone turned up once. The chain joins TRBV21-1 to TRBJ2-2; the table assigns TRBD1, which was not confirmed against the DNA. TRBV21-1 corresponds to a pseudogene. This CDR3 region has 17 residues. This CDR3 is CASSKDRAGVRHRGAVF. The CDR3 coding sequence is TGTGCCAGCAGCAAAGACAGGGCAGGGGTAAGGCACCGGGGAGCTGTTTTT.

The chain has TRBV19 and TRBJ2-5; possible D gene TRBD2, 5 bases. The germline gives CDR1 LNHDA, CDR2 SQIVND (reference sequence). V gave up 1 base and J gave up 5 bases, with 11 bases separating them. This CDR3 spans 14 amino acids. DNA of the CDR3: TGTGCCAGTAGTATAGTCGGGGAGAAGGAGACCCAGTACTTC. It encodes CASSIVGEKETQYF.

This rearrangement joins TRBV4-2 to TRBJ2-3; D is unresolved. V was cut by 1 base and J by 2 bases, with 7 bases left in between. CDR3 length equals 14 residues. Germline V CDR1 and CDR2: LGHNA, YNFKEQ. This CDR3 reads CASSQGYYTDTQYF. Here the CDR3 DNA reads TGTGCCAGCAGCCAAGGTTACTACACAGATACGCAGTATTTT.

The count of this clone is one. The chain carries TRBV7-6 and TRBJ1-1, with TRBD1 matching 7 bases. J lost 2 bases, V lost 5 bases, and 2 bases had no gene match. The CDR3 contains 13 residues. Germline CDR1 is SGHVS and CDR2 is FNYEAQ. The CDR3 loop reads CASSQGVNTEAFF. In nucleotides, the CDR3 is TGTGCCAGCAGCCAGGGGGTAAACACTGAAGCTTTCTTT.

This clone was seen just once. V gene TRBV6-1 combines with J gene TRBJ1-3, with D unresolved. This CDR3 has 14 amino acids. Germline assignment: CDR1 MNHNS and CDR2 SASEGT. V was pared by 3 bases and J by 0 bases, with 6 bases between. The CDR3 is CASSDGISGNTIYF. CDR3 in DNA: TGTGCCAGCAGTGATGGAATCTCTGGAAACACCATATATTTT.

CDR3 sequence (DNA): TGTGCCAGCAGCTTAAGCGTATTGGAGCAGTACTTC. This encodes CASSLSVLEQYF. The gene calls are TRBV7-3 and TRBJ2-7; D remains unclear. The CDR3 loop spans 12 amino acids. V was shortened by 1 base and J by 7 bases, with 8 bases between the two germline ends. CDR1 is SGHTA, CDR2 FQGTGA, per germline.